The source of this T cell receptor beta chain is a study of radiation and T cells in renal cell carcinoma (TCRdb year 2020). At the level of the whole study: In total, 50 to 60 samples, comprising 25 or so tumors and roughly 27 peripheral blood samples, were subjected to TCR beta sequencing. The last blood draw occurred 4 weeks after radiation, at the same time as nephrectomy. In the approximately 57 samples combined, some 4,000,000 unique CDR3 nucleotide sequences were found, encoding about 3 million unique CDR3 amino acid sequences. Beyond this particular receptor, the publication reports: Changes in the blood repertoire were not tracked past 4 weeks after treatment. No pretreatment tumor biopsies were available, so the baseline intratumoral presence of clonotypes could not be determined. Because the trial had a single-armed design, the trial could not examine how radiation dose or scheduling affected the TCR repertoire. In blood, the top tumor clonotypes increased between baseline and 2 weeks post-radiation and then shrank by 4 weeks, which suggests that tumor-resident clones expanded only transiently.

Following the manufacturer's recommendations, the immunoSEQ kit was used to generate TCR beta libraries from genomic DNA. To prepare libraries, a first multiplex PCR with proprietary primers was run, followed by a second PCR that added unique barcodes, and a bead cleanup was done after each round. A positive control reaction and a negative control reaction, both provided in the kit, were run with every batch of samples. The final libraries were assessed on an Agilent 4200 TapeStation D1000 ScreenTape, pooled by volume, and quantified by qPCR. Sequencing was performed on an Illumina NextSeq500 using a MidOutput 150-cycle cartridge, with 156 Read1 cycles, 15 Index1 cycles, and the kit custom primers. The pooled library was loaded at roughly 0.9 pM with about 20% PhiX control spiked in. In the original analysis: Vendor-processed data were analyzed in R, and a clonotype was defined as all T cells sharing the same CDR3 nucleotide sequence. For clone abundance analyses, frequencies were normalized to the 10,000 most abundant clones per sample. Public T cell clones, averaging fewer than five per sample, were removed before analysis. A difference in abundance of at least 32-fold between compartments was used to define tumor-enriched and baseline blood-enriched clonotypes. A beta-binomial differential abundance model was used to identify clonotypes that were expanded or contracted between blood time points. Similarity between tumor and blood repertoires was quantified using the Baroni-Urbani and Buser coefficient, and groups were compared with two-tailed Wilcoxon tests in R. TCRdb carries this immuneACCESS record with in-frame sequences only. Its versions omit some clonotypes, under half of them owing to an unresolved V gene in the studies checked, with the rest unexplained. V, J and clone size were drawn from that table, and D and trimming were deduced from the DNA. Recorded for this sample are fewer than 200,000 clones; about 87% of them occurred a single time. 10% to 12% of the sample belongs to the ten largest clones.

CDR1 is given as SGHRS and CDR2 as YFSETQ, both from the germline V gene. The CDR3, from cysteine to phenylalanine, totals 13 residues. CDR3 DNA is the only sequence kept; it has 39 bases, read in frame from the first base. V has 4 bases trimmed and J has 6 bases trimmed; junction bases matching no gene number 3. A remark on this clone: Its antigen is not yet known. No base-level quality is on record; no much larger clone is a single base apart.

Per the publication, the time point label means: blood 4 weeks post-SBRT, at nephrectomy. The treatment or condition label, read with the paper, signifies: 15 Gy SBRT to primary tumor, nephrectomy 4 weeks later. The samples were obtained from a clinical trial, where primary renal cell carcinomas were treated with 15 Gy stereotactic body radiation therapy and then removed by nephrectomy 4 weeks afterward. To follow tumor-enriched clonotypes, peripheral blood was collected serially from radiation-treated patients at baseline and again at 2 weeks and 4 weeks after SBRT. Renal cell carcinoma with clear cell pathology was present in all patients. The QIAamp DNA Blood Mini Kit (Qiagen) was used to prepare genomic DNA for TCR sequencing. Samples were included in the analyses only if all quality control checks were passed.

The clonotype was recovered from a woman aged 50 to 60 with renal cell carcinoma. The sequencing used blood, collected from a patient whose treatment included radiotherapy and nephrectomy. This chain joins TRBV5-1 to TRBJ1-4, and TRBD1 matches 7 of the central bases. Here is the DNA: TGCGCCAGCAGCCAGGGGGAGCATGAAAAACTGTTTTTT. Its translation is CASSQGEHEKLFF.